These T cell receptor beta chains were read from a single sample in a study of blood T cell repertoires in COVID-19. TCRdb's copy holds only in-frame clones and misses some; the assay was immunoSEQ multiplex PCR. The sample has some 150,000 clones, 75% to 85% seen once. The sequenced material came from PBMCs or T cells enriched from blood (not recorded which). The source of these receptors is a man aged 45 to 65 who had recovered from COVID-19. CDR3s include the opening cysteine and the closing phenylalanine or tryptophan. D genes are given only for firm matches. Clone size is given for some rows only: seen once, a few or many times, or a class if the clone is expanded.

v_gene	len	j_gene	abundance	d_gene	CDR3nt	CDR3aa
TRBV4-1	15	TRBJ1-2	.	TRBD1	TGCGCCAGCAGCCAACTACAGGGGGCGCGGTATGGCTACACCTTC	CASSQLQGARYGYTF
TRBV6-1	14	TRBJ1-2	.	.	TGTGCCAGCAGTGACGGGGGGCAAGGCTATGGCTACACCTTC	CASSDGGQGYGYTF
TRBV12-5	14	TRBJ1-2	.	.	TGTGCTAGTGGTTTGGTAGAGGGATGGATGGGCTACACCTTC	CASGLVEGWMGYTF
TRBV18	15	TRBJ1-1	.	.	TGTGCCAGCTCACGAAGCACCAGGGGAGACACTGAAGCTTTCTTT	CASSRSTRGDTEAFF
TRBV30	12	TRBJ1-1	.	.	TGTGCCTGGAGTGTAACGACAGGTGGAGCTTTCTTT	CAWSVTTGGAFF
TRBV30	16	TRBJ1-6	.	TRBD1	TGTGCCGGAAGTAGACAGGGGGCCTCCTATAATTCACCCCTCCACTTT	CAGSRQGASYNSPLHF
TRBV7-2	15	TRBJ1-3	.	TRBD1	TGTGCCAGCAGCTTAGGGGGACAGGCTGGAAACACCATATATTTT	CASSLGGQAGNTIYF
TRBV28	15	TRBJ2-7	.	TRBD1	TGTGCCAGCAGTTTACAGACAGGGGGAACCTACGAGCAGTACTTC	CASSLQTGGTYEQYF
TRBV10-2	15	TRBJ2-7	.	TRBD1	TGCGCCAGCGACGGAATGGGGACAGCAACCTACGAGCAGTACTTC	CASDGMGTATYEQYF
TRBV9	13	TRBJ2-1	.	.	TGTGCCAGCAGCGTAGACAGTTACAATGAGCAGTTCTTC	CASSVDSYNEQFF
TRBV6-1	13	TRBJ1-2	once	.	TGTGCCAGCAGTGAAGGGTGGAGCTATGGCTACACCTTC	CASSEGWSYGYTF
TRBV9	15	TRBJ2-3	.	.	TGTGCCAGCAGCGTATGGGCAGGGGGCACAGATACGCAGTATTTT	CASSVWAGGTDTQYF
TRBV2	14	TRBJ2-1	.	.	TGTGCCAGCCCTCTAGGGAGGGGGGACAATGAGCAGTTCTTC	CASPLGRGDNEQFF
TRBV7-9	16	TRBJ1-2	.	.	TGTGCCAGCAGCCAGGACAGCCAAGAACTCTTCTATGGCTACACCTTC	CASSQDSQELFYGYTF
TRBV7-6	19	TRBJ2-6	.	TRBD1	TGTGCCAGCAGCTTAGCCGGGACAGGGGGTACTTCTGGGGCCAACGTCCTGACTTTC	CASSLAGTGGTSGANVLTF
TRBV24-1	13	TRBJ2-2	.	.	TGTGCCACCAGACAGACCGACACCGGGGAGCTGTTTTTT	CATRQTDTGELFF
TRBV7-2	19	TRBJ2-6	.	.	TGTGCCAGCAGCTTACGAGTTTCGACAGCCAACTCTGGGGCCAACGTCCTGACTTTC	CASSLRVSTANSGANVLTF
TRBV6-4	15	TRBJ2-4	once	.	TGTGCCAGCAGAGGGGGACAAATAGCCAAAAACATTCAGTACTTC	CASRGGQIAKNIQYF
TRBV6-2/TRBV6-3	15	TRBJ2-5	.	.	TGTGCCAGCAGTTACGGGCTCCACTCCAGAGAGACCCAGTACTTC	CASSYGLHSRETQYF
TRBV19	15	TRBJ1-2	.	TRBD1	TGTGCCAGTAGTGGGCCCGGGACAGGGGACTATGGCTACACCTTC	CASSGPGTGDYGYTF
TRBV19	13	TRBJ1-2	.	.	TGTGCCAGTAGTATTGGAGCCGACTATGGCTACACCTTC	CASSIGADYGYTF
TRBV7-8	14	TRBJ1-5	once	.	TGTGCCAGCAGCTTAGAATATAGCAATCAGCCCCAGCATTTT	CASSLEYSNQPQHF
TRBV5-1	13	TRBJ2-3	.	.	TGCGCCAGCAGTCGCACGCGGACAGATACGCAGTATTTT	CASSRTRTDTQYF
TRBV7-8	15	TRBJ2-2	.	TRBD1	TGTGCCAGCAGCATTTACAGGGGGAACACCGGGGAGCTGTTTTTT	CASSIYRGNTGELFF
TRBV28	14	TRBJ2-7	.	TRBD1	TGTGCCAGCAGTTTAGGACAGGTAGCCTACGAGCAGTACTTC	CASSLGQVAYEQYF
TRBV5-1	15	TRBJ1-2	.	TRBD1	TGCGCCAGCAGTAACGGAGGGCAGGGGGCTAACGGCTACACCTTC	CASSNGGQGANGYTF
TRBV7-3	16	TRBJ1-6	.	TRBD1	TGTGCCAGCAGCTTAGTCGGGGACAGTTCGTATTCACCCCTCCACTTT	CASSLVGDSSYSPLHF
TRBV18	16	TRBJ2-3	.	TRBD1	TGTGCCAGCTCACCACCGCACAGGGGGCCCACAGATACGCAGTATTTT	CASSPPHRGPTDTQYF
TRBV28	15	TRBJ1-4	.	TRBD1	TGTGCCAGCAGACAAGAGGACAGGCTTAATGAAAAACTGTTTTTT	CASRQEDRLNEKLFF
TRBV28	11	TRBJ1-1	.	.	TGTGCCAGCAACGAGGTTGATGAAGCTTTCTTT	CASNEVDEAFF
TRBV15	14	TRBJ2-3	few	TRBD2	TGTGCCTCAAGGGCGGGGGGACCCACAGATACGCAGTATTTT	CASRAGGPTDTQYF
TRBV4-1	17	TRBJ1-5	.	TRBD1	TGCGCCAGCAGCCAGGAGGGACAGGGGTGGAATCATCAGCCCCAGCATTTT	CASSQEGQGWNHQPQHF
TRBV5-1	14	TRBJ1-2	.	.	TGCGCCAGCAGCGCGTCCGGGTCCGCCTATGGCTACACCTTC	CASSASGSAYGYTF
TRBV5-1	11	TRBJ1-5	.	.	TGCGCCAGCAGCTTGGTACTATGGCTGCATTTT	CASSLVLWLHF
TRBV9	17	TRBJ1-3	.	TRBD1	TGTGCCAGCAGCGTAGCCACAGGGGCGGCCTCTGGAAACACCATATATTTT	CASSVATGAASGNTIYF
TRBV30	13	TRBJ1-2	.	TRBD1	TGTGCCTGGAGTGAGCGACAGGGCCATGGCTACACCTTC	CAWSERQGHGYTF
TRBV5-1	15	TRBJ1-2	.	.	TGCGCCAGCAGCTTTACACGGCTAGGTCCCTATGGCTACACCTTC	CASSFTRLGPYGYTF
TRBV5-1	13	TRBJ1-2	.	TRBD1	TGCGCCAGCAGCTCTGCAGGGACAGATGGCTACACCTTC	CASSSAGTDGYTF
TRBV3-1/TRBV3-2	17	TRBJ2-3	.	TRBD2	TGTGCCAGCAGCCAAGAAGCGGGGGGTCCTAGCCCAGATACGCAGTATTTT	CASSQEAGGPSPDTQYF
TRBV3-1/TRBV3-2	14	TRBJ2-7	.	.	TGTGCCAGCAGCCAAGGGCAAGGAGACAGCGAGCAGTACTTC	CASSQGQGDSEQYF
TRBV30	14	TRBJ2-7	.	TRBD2	TGTGCCTGGAGTGTCGGGGGGGCCTCCCACGAGCAGTACTTC	CAWSVGGASHEQYF
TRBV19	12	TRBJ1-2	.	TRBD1	TGTGCCAGTGGAGACAGGGCCTATGGCTACACCTTC	CASGDRAYGYTF
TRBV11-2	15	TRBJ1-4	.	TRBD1	TGTGCCAGCAGGTTACAGGGGCCCGCTAATGAAAAACTGTTTTTT	CASRLQGPANEKLFF
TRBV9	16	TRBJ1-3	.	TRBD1	TGTGCCAGCACCGGGGGGGGACAGAACTCTGGAAACACCATATATTTT	CASTGGGQNSGNTIYF
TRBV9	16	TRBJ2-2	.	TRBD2	TGTGCCAGCAGCCCGACTAGCGGGGCGAACACCGGGGAGCTGTTTTTT	CASSPTSGANTGELFF
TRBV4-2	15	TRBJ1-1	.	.	TGTGCCAGCAGCCCAAGTTTACAGTTGAACACTGAAGCTTTCTTT	CASSPSLQLNTEAFF
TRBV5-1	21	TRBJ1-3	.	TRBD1	TGCGCCAGCAGCTTGGCCGGACAGGGAATTAATCGTCGAGCCTCTGGAAACACCATATATTTT	CASSLAGQGINRRASGNTIYF
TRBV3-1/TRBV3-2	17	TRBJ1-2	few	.	TGTGCCAGCAGCCAAGATAAGTTGGTCGCGGGAGCTTATGGCTACACCTTC	CASSQDKLVAGAYGYTF
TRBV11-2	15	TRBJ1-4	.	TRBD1	TGTGCCAGCAGCTTAGTACAGGGGGCTAATGAAAAACTGTTTTTT	CASSLVQGANEKLFF